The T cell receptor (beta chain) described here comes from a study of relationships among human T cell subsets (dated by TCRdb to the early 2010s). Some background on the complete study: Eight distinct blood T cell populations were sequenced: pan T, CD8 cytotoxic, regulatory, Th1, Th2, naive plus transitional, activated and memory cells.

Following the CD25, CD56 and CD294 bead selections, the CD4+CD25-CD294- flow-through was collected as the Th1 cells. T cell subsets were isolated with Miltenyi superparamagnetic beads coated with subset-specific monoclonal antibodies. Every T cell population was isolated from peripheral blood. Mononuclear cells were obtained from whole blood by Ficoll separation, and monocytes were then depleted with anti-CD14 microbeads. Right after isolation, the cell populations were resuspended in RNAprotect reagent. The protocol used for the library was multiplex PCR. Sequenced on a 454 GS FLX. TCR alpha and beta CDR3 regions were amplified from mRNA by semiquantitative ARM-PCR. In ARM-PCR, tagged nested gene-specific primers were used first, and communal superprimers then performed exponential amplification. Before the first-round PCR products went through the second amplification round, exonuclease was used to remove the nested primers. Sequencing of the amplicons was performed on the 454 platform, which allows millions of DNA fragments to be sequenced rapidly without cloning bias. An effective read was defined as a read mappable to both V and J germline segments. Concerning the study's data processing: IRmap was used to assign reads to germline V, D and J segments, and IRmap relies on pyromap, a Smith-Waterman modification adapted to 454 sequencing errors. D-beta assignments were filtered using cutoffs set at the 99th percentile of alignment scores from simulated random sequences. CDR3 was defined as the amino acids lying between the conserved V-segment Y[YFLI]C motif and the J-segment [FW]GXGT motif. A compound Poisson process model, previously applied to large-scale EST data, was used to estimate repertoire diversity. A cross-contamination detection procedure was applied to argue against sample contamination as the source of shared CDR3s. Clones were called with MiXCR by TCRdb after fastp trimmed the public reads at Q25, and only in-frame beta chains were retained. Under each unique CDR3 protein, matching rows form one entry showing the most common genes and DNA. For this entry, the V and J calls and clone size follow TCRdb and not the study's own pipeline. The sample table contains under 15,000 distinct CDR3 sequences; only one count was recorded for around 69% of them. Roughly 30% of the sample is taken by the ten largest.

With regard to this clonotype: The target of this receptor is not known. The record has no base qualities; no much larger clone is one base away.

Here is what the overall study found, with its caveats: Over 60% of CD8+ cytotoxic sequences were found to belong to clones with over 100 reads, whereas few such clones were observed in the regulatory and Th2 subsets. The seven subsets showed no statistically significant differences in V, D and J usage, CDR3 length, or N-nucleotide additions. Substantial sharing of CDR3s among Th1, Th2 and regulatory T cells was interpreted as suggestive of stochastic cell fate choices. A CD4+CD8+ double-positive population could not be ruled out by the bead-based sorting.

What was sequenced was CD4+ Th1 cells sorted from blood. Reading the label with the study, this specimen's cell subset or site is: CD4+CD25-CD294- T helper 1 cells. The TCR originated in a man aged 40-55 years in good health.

The CDR3 in this case is CASSPPSSGLAEAQFF. In nucleotide form, the sequence is TGTGCCAGCTCACCACCGTCGTCGGGACTAGCCGAAGCGCAGTTCTTC. In this chain, TRBV18 is recombined with TRBJ2-1; TRBD2 aligns with 9 central bases. CDR3 length: 16 amino acids, cysteine to phenylalanine. Kept here is only the CDR3 DNA, which spans 48 bases and is read in frame from base 1. The germline V gene gives CDR1 as KGHSH and CDR2 as LQKENI. V is pruned by 0 bases and J by 12 bases, leaving 12 bases of the junction without a gene match.